One and the same sample provided the 2 T cell receptor beta chains below, sequenced in a study of monozygotic twins with inflammatory bowel disease. Each CDR3 protein gets one entry in TCRdb, which reprocessed the 5' RACE reads and gives no DNA. The sample table includes approximately 160,000 distinct CDR3 sequences. The material sequenced was blood. The source of these receptors is a human donor with ulcerative colitis or Crohn's disease, or a healthy co-twin of an affected twin (not recorded which).

The chain links TRBV3-1 to TRBJ1-2; with no DNA, the TCRdb D assignment of TRBD1 cannot be verified. The CDR3 loop spans 14 amino acids. Looked up from germline, CDR1 is LGHDT and CDR2 is YNNKEL (reference sequence). The CDR3 reads CASVGAGLNYGYTF. The full variable domain, with the rest looked up from reference TRBV3-1 and TRBJ1-2, is DTAVSQTPKYLVTQMGNDKSIKCEQNLGHDTMYWYKQDSKKFLKIMFSYNNKELIINETVPNRFSPKSPDKAHLNLHINSLELGDSAVYFCASVGAGLNYGYTFGSGTRLTVV.

This chain joins TRBV11-2 and TRBJ2-5; TCRdb's D gene call, TRBD2, goes unchecked for lack of DNA. The CDR3 has 14 amino acids. Germline V gene lookup returns CDR1 SGHAT and CDR2 FQNNGV. The CDR3 sequence is CASYSGLFQETKYF.